Sequencing of this T cell receptor beta chain was carried out in a study of cytomegalovirus exposure and HLA in healthy donors (dated 2017 in TCRdb). With respect to the entire study: An earlier analysis of roughly 500 of the donors reported around 280 Gb of sequence data and 95 million to 120 million unique TCR beta sequences obtained from roughly 170 million T cells. An early release covering roughly 600 HLA-typed donors comprised about 310 gigabases of sequencing data and tens of millions of unique TCR sequences. Of the approximately 400 genotyped donors, 65% to 90% were placed in the genetic ancestry cluster associated with self-reported Caucasian donors. The study aimed to test whether cataloging public T cell receptors could reveal signatures of past pathogen exposure. The study profiled the T cell repertoires of some 610 subjects by immunosequencing and related them to cytomegalovirus serostatus. Along with the roughly 700-subject first cohort, a separate validation cohort of approximately 110 different subjects was used. High-throughput TCR immunosequencing, statistical association of individual TCRs with disease status, and machine learning were combined to predict cytomegalovirus infection status. To study patterns of TCR occurrence, a later analysis re-analyzed previously published TCR beta repertoires from 600 to 750 donors and added high-resolution HLA genotyping. In the later analysis, no new phenotypic data were used to find candidate immune exposures; instead, reliance was placed on TCR beta sequences and their occurrence across donors. In an earlier analysis of 550 to 700 of the donors, high-throughput TCR beta sequencing was used to judge whether each TCR beta V gene segment behaved as functional or pseudogenic. Alongside the repertoire data, information on donor age, sex, ethnicity and CMV serostatus was compiled. A later genetic analysis took genome-wide SNP genotypes for about three fifths of the 666 donors and used that subset as a discovery cohort. All discovery cohort repertoires had been generated using a single sequencing platform. HLA typing covered class I and class II loci at four-digit resolution. The number of typed donors differed by locus: about 620-640 for A, B, C, DRB1 and DQB1; 500 to 550 for DQA1; 606 for DPA1; and about 450 for DPB1. Because of strong linkage in the cohort, 4 to 6 DR-DQ haplotypes were treated as single units for association and clustering. Among 398 genotyped donors of the cohort, an average of approximately 230,000 unique TCR beta nucleotide sequences were sequenced per donor, around 18% of them non-productive.

Library generation was performed with the immunoSEQ multiplex PCR assay. The multiplex PCR relied on a mix of 60 forward primers for TCR Vbeta segments and 13 reverse primers for TCR Jbeta segments. The CDR3 region of rearranged TCR beta genes was amplified from genomic DNA by a multiplex PCR assay. Amplified TCR beta libraries were sequenced as 87-base-pair reads on the Illumina HiSeq System. For the original study's pipeline: A later analysis counted tens of millions of unique TCR beta chains across the 666 repertoires, and some 11 million of these chains were shared by at least two donors. To remove PCR and sequencing errors, raw reads were error-corrected and collapsed into unique sequences using a nearest-neighbor algorithm that merged closely related sequences. To assign V, D and J gene segments, CDR3 sequences were aligned to IMGT reference sequences. For a sequence to be retained, a match of at least six nucleotides was required to both a V gene segment and a J gene segment. A rearrangement was called productive if the CDR3 had no stop codons and remained in frame with V and J, and every other rearrangement was called non-productive. CDR3 was defined by IMGT convention, running from the second conserved V-encoded cysteine to the conserved J-encoded phenylalanine. In an earlier analysis of more than 550 of the donors, sequences lacking an unambiguous match to a single V gene segment were excluded. In an earlier analysis of several hundred of the donors, a V segment was called functional when productive rearrangements were above 56.7%, and segregating when the standard deviation between donors exceeded 5%. A statistical classification framework was built for diagnosing cytomegalovirus status from the catalog of TCR beta chain sequences. In a later analysis, TCR nucleotide sequences were compared against IMGT/GENE-DB human TR gene sequences so that V and J genes could be assigned. A later analysis assigned CDR3 sequences and most-parsimonious VDJ recombination scenarios with the TCRdist pipeline. In a later analysis, every TCR beta chain was defined by the combination of its CDR3 amino acid sequence and its V-gene family, and reads without a unique V-gene family were dropped. In a later analysis, fewer than 600 highly shared, low-generation-probability nucleotide sequences were removed to address suspected cross-contamination and a sequencing artifact. In a later analysis, a clonal expansion index was calculated for each public chain from normalized within-repertoire ranks of inferred template counts. In a later analysis, generation probabilities were computed with a VDJ recombination model fitted to out-of-frame rearrangements, and the resulting probabilities were checked against IGoR. In a later analysis, hypergeometric tests were used to score TCR-TCR, TCR-HLA and TCR-CMV co-occurrence, with a repertoire-size bias correction applied to TCR pairs. A later analysis estimated false discovery rates by permuting HLA or CMV assignments 20 times. In a later analysis, co-occurring TCRs were grouped with DBSCAN, and TCRdist sequence similarity was added when clustering was performed within HLA-allele-positive subsets. Repertoires with fewer than 30,000 or more than 120,000 public chains, plus five repertoires with anomalous nucleotide sharing, were excluded from co-occurrence clustering. Sourced from immuneACCESS, this table was stored by TCRdb with only in-frame sequences that have V and J called. A share of the clones is absent; for the studies checked, an unresolved V gene accounts for under half, and the remainder has no known explanation. That table gives V, J and clone size, and the DNA gave D and trimming. For this sample, the table gives fewer than 110,000 clones. The leading ten clones occupy about 3% of the sample.

Study-wide conclusions, independent of this receptor: The study listed 150 to 200 TCR beta chains as associated with cytomegalovirus. Some IMGT-functional V segments, including TRBV6-2 and TRBV6-3, could not be told apart with the 87-base-pair reads, so those segments were excluded. Compared with equally common non-associated chains, HLA-associated TCR beta chains in a later analysis were more clonally expanded and had lower generation probabilities. In a later genetic analysis, fewer N-insertions in productive TCRs were reported among donors in an Asian-associated ancestry cluster than the roughly 700-donor mean. While some public TCRs were present in many individuals, most TCR sequences turned up only very rarely across donors. An earlier analysis of roughly 570 of the donors showed that most TCR beta V segments appeared in productive rearrangements either about 90% or about 30% of the time, which broadly matched IMGT annotations. The classifier was reported to diagnose cytomegalovirus status with high specificity and sensitivity in both the original cohort and the validation cohort. CMV serostatus was the only immune exposure information available for the cohort. In a later analysis, most CMV-associated TCR beta chains were found to appear HLA-restricted, with HLA associations seemingly driven largely by CMV exposure. In this cohort, only TCR beta chains were sequenced, and detectable features were limited by the absence of alpha or paired-chain data. Strong co-occurrence of HLA alleles, especially DR and DQ, made assigning TCR associations to individual alleles difficult. In vitro tests confirmed that a few of the cytomegalovirus-associated TCR beta chains recognize cytomegalovirus antigens. Specific HLA alleles were associated with more than 15,000 TCR beta sequences at a false discovery rate of 0.05 in a later analysis. A further reported finding was that TCR beta sequences accurately predicted the HLA-A and HLA-B alleles for most subjects in the first cohort. According to the authors, the approach could potentially be generalized to other disease states and immunological phenotypes. A later genetic analysis associated a missense DCLRE1C variant with V-gene and J-gene trimming of TCR beta chains, and an independent cohort replicated the association. The presence/absence analyses assumed that sequencing depth was roughly uniform across donors, and that assumption may not be true. Linkage disequilibrium might explain the correlated functional status among segregating V segments, but an unknown experimental factor could not be ruled out. A cluster of highly shared sequence variants was judged likely to represent a technical artifact of the sequencing pipeline. According to a later analysis, TCR association rates differed among HLA loci, with DRB1 alleles showing the most associated TCRs and HLA-C alleles showing the fewest. Because counts were too low, 15 to 20 rarely observed V segments, including chromosome 9 orphons, were excluded from the earlier analysis of several hundred of the donors. Several of the top co-occurrence clusters appeared to be linked to parvovirus B19, influenza, CMV and Epstein-Barr virus, according to a later analysis. Because HLA typing was unavailable for some donors at each locus, only the typed subset was used in association tests.

With respect to this clone: Its antigen is currently not known.

The CDR1 and CDR2 encoded by the germline V gene (reference sequence) are LNHDA and SQIVND. Clipping removes 3 bases from V and 2 bases from J, with 9 as the unmatched junction base count. Including cysteine and phenylalanine, the CDR3 has 16 amino acids. The DNA shown is the 48-base CDR3, in frame from base 1. In total, 600 or so healthy bone marrow donors made up the cohort. At the time of sampling, all cohort members were nominally healthy, though unrecorded immune exposures were likely present. The donor was CMV seronegative and was included in the group of a few hundred seronegative cohort members. Every donor gave a peripheral blood sample, and the peripheral blood mononuclear cells from that sample were used for TCR beta sequencing. The Qiagen DNeasy Blood Extraction Kit was used to extract genomic DNA from the blood cell samples.

This sequence originates from a man aged 35 to 55 in good health and CMV-seronegative. The chain was built from TRBV19 and TRBJ2-7, with 8 bases matching TRBD1. Sequences were obtained from PBMCs. The encoded CDR3 is CASSMFLTGAPYEQYF. At the DNA level, the sequence is TGTGCCAGTAGTATGTTTTTGACAGGGGCTCCCTACGAGCAGTACTTC.